This is a list of T cell receptor beta chains from one sample in a study of OX40 agonist ivuxolimab in advanced cancers. Sequencing used immunoSEQ multiplex PCR; TCRdb keeps in-frame clones, though not all of them. The sample contains about 81,000 clones, around 93% of which appear only once. Sequenced here: CD4+ or CD8+ T cells sorted from blood, sampled in a trial of the OX40 agonist ivuxolimab. These receptors all come from an adult with an advanced solid tumor such as melanoma, head and neck, liver or kidney cancer. The CDR3 runs from the conserved cysteine through the conserved F or W. A D gene is named only where the DNA matches it firmly. Only some rows state a clone size, as once, few, many or a class for expanded clones.

clone_size	v_call	d_call	j_call	cdr3_nt	cdr3_aa
NA	TRBV5-6	NA	TRBJ2-7	TGTGCCAGCGCACCGACGGGCGGGGTATACGAGCAGTACTTC	CASAPTGGVYEQYF
NA	TRBV25-1	TRBD1	TRBJ2-7	TGTGCCAGCAGGCCCGACAGGGTGGCCTACGAGCAGTACTTC	CASRPDRVAYEQYF
NA	TRBV28	NA	TRBJ1-2	TGTGCCAGCAGTTTAAGTACGCGGGAGCACTATGGCTACACCTTC	CASSLSTREHYGYTF
NA	TRBV4-1	TRBD2	TRBJ2-7	TGCGCCAGCAGCAAACTAGCGGGGTTTGCAGGCGAGCAGTACTTC	CASSKLAGFAGEQYF
few	TRBV6-5	NA	TRBJ2-5	TGTGCCAGCAGTTACGGCGGGGCGGGGGAGACCCAGTACTTC	CASSYGGAGETQYF
NA	TRBV4-3	NA	TRBJ2-7	TGCGCCAGCACCAAGGGGGTGGGCGGTGGTCCCCCCTACGAGCAGTACTTC	CASTKGVGGGPPYEQYF
NA	TRBV13	TRBD2	TRBJ2-7	TGTGCCAGCAGCCCAGCAGGACTAGCGGGTACCTACGAGCAGTACTTC	CASSPAGLAGTYEQYF
NA	TRBV27	TRBD2	TRBJ2-1	TGTGCCAGCAGTTTGGGAAGCGGGAGGTTCGACAATGAGCAGTTCTTC	CASSLGSGRFDNEQFF
NA	TRBV9	NA	TRBJ1-2	TGTGCCAGCAGCCCTACCGAAATTCGGGGCTACACCTTC	CASSPTEIRGYTF
NA	TRBV6-1	TRBD2	TRBJ2-7	TGTGCCAGCAGTGAGGGACTAGCGGCCTCCTACGAGCAGTACTTC	CASSEGLAASYEQYF
NA	TRBV14	NA	TRBJ1-3	TGTGCCACCGTAAGGGAAGCGGTCACGGTCATCTCTGGAAACACCATATATTTT	CATVREAVTVISGNTIYF
NA	TRBV15	NA	TRBJ2-5	TGTGCCACCAGCACTGCAGGGGCTTTGGTGTTCGAGACCCAGTACTTC	CATSTAGALVFETQYF
NA	TRBV27	NA	TRBJ1-1	TGTGCCAGCACCGGGGGGGGCCTGGGAGCTTTCTTT	CASTGGGLGAFF
once	TRBV4-3	NA	TRBJ1-4	TGCGCCAGCAGCCAAGATCTTGGTGGGGTGGAAAAACTGTTTTTT	CASSQDLGGVEKLFF
few	TRBV2	TRBD1	TRBJ1-5	TGTGCCAGCACCCGGGACAGGGGCTCGAATCAGCCCCAGCATTTT	CASTRDRGSNQPQHF
NA	TRBV6-5	TRBD1	TRBJ1-2	TGTGCCAGCAGTTACTCGACAGGGTCTACCTATGGCTACACCTTC	CASSYSTGSTYGYTF
NA	TRBV27	NA	TRBJ2-1	TGTGCCAGCAGTTTTGATGGAGGTAATGAGCAGTTCTTC	CASSFDGGNEQFF
NA	TRBV19	NA	TRBJ2-3	TGTGCCAGTAGTCCCCGGGCCCCAACAGATACGCAGTATTTT	CASSPRAPTDTQYF
NA	TRBV11-2	NA	TRBJ2-5	TGTGCCAGCTTGGGGCGAGGGTCCGGTGTGGAGACCCAGTACTTC	CASLGRGSGVETQYF
NA	TRBV5-1	NA	TRBJ1-2	TGCGCCAGCAGCTGGGTGACAGGCTATGGCTACACCTTC	CASSWVTGYGYTF
NA	TRBV23-1	NA	TRBJ2-5	TGCGCCAGCAGGGGACATAACCAAGAGACCCAGTACTTC	CASRGHNQETQYF
NA	TRBV27	NA	TRBJ2-7	TGTGCCAGCAGTTTATGGGTCTCAAAACTCTACGAGCAGTACTTC	CASSLWVSKLYEQYF
NA	TRBV18	NA	TRBJ1-2	TGTGCCAGCTCACCGTCTACAGGGAAACATGGCTACACCTTC	CASSPSTGKHGYTF
NA	TRBV28	NA	TRBJ1-1	TGTGCCAGCAGTTTACGAAAAGGGTTTGAAGCTTTCTTT	CASSLRKGFEAFF
NA	TRBV12-5	TRBD1	TRBJ2-3	TGTGCTAGTGGTTTGGAAGGGACAGGGAGCACAGATACGCAGTATTTT	CASGLEGTGSTDTQYF
NA	TRBV14	TRBD1	TRBJ2-2	TGTGCCAGCAGCCTGAAGGGGACAGGACCAAACACCGGGGAGCTGTTTTTT	CASSLKGTGPNTGELFF
NA	TRBV6-5	NA	TRBJ1-2	TGTGCCAGCAGTTACGGGGAGCTTTATGGCTACACCTTC	CASSYGELYGYTF
few	TRBV6-1	NA	TRBJ2-7	TGTGCCAGCAGTCCGACGATAGGCCCGGGGGAGCAGTACTTC	CASSPTIGPGEQYF
NA	TRBV9	TRBD2	TRBJ2-7	TGTGCCAGCAGCCCTCTTGGGGCTAGCGGGCGCTACGAGCAGTACTTC	CASSPLGASGRYEQYF
medium-sized	TRBV6-5	NA	TRBJ2-7	TGTGCCAGCAGCAGGGGGGGTTCCGAGCAGTACTTC	CASSRGGSEQYF
NA	TRBV6-5	NA	TRBJ1-3	TGTGCCAGCAGTTACTCTCCGGGGGGGACTGGAAACACCATATATTTT	CASSYSPGGTGNTIYF
NA	TRBV28	NA	TRBJ1-2	TGTGCCAGCAGTTTGGGACTTGGGGGGTTGGATGGCTACACCTTC	CASSLGLGGLDGYTF
NA	TRBV7-9	TRBD2	TRBJ2-3	TGTGCCAGCAGTAACGGTTTGGTAGCGGGAGTGGGCACAGATACGCAGTATTTT	CASSNGLVAGVGTDTQYF
NA	TRBV2	NA	TRBJ2-5	TGTGCCAGCAGTGAAAGATTACGAGATTGGGAGACCCAGTACTTC	CASSERLRDWETQYF
NA	TRBV23-1	TRBD2	TRBJ2-7	TGCGCCAGCAGCCTTATAGGAGGGGATTACGGGCGGGAGGGCCCCCGTTACGAGCAGTACTTC	CASSLIGGDYGREGPRYEQYF
once	TRBV7-2	TRBD1	TRBJ2-1	TGTGCCAGCAGCTGGACAGGCGGTGAGCAGTTCTTC	CASSWTGGEQFF
few	TRBV28	NA	TRBJ1-1	TGTGCCAGCAGTTTTCACAGGGTGAACACTGAAGCTTTCTTT	CASSFHRVNTEAFF
NA	TRBV7-2	NA	TRBJ2-7	TGTGCCAGCAGCCCCACCCCGGGCTCCCCGGGCGAGCAGTACTTC	CASSPTPGSPGEQYF
NA	TRBV9	NA	TRBJ1-1	TGTGCCAGCAGCCCCCTCGGGGTCTCTGAAGCTTTCTTT	CASSPLGVSEAFF
once	TRBV4-1	NA	TRBJ1-4	TGCGCCAGCAGCCAAACCTGGGGTAATGAAAAACTGTTTTTT	CASSQTWGNEKLFF
NA	TRBV6-6	TRBD1	TRBJ2-7	TGTGCCAGCAGTTACTCGAACAGGGGGCTCGACGAGCAGTACTTC	CASSYSNRGLDEQYF
NA	TRBV11-2	NA	TRBJ1-2	TGTGCCAGCAGCTTAGTTACGAAGGGGAGCTATGGCTACACCTTC	CASSLVTKGSYGYTF
once	TRBV5-1	NA	TRBJ1-2	TGCGCCAGCAGCTTGGCCTCAGGAGGGGCCTATGGCTACACCTTC	CASSLASGGAYGYTF
NA	TRBV11-2	NA	TRBJ2-5	TGTGCCAGCCGTGAGATCGGATTTGTAGAGACCCAGTACTTC	CASREIGFVETQYF
NA	TRBV6-5	NA	TRBJ2-7	TGTGCCAGCAGTCTACTAAGAGGGGTCTTCTACGAGCAGTACTTC	CASSLLRGVFYEQYF
NA	TRBV9	TRBD2	TRBJ2-2	TGTGCCAGCAGTCCACGACTAGCATCCTCCGGGGAGCTGTTTTTT	CASSPRLASSGELFF
once	TRBV27	NA	TRBJ2-5	TGTGCCAGCAGTTTATTAGCGGAACAAGAGACCCAGTACTTC	CASSLLAEQETQYF
NA	TRBV19	NA	TRBJ2-1	TGTGCCAGTAGTATAGATGGGGCCTTTTTTTTCAATGAGCAGTTCTTC	CASSIDGAFFFNEQFF
NA	TRBV19	NA	TRBJ2-7	TGTGCCAGTAGTATTACAGGGAGAGGGAACGAGCAGTACTTC	CASSITGRGNEQYF
NA	TRBV6-5	TRBD1	TRBJ1-2	TGTGCCAGCAGTTACTCGTTGGGACAGGGGGCGGGCTACACCTTC	CASSYSLGQGAGYTF
few	TRBV29-1	NA	TRBJ1-1	TGCAGCGTTGAACTGGCGAACACTGAAGCTTTCTTT	CSVELANTEAFF
NA	TRBV29-1	NA	TRBJ2-6	TGCAGCGTGGGGGGGGCCTCTGGGGCCAACGTCCTGACTTTC	CSVGGASGANVLTF
NA	TRBV29-1	NA	TRBJ1-1	TGCAGCGTACTCATAGGGGGCACTGAAGCTTTCTTT	CSVLIGGTEAFF
NA	TRBV7-3	NA	TRBJ2-3	TGTGCCAGCAGCTTACAGGGATGGAGCACAGATACGCAGTATTTT	CASSLQGWSTDTQYF
few	TRBV6-4	NA	TRBJ2-3	TGTGCCAGCGGGATAGCGGGCACAGATACGCAGTATTTT	CASGIAGTDTQYF
once	TRBV15	NA	TRBJ2-7	TGTGCCACCAGCAGAGATGTCGGGAGCTCCTACGAGCAGTACTTC	CATSRDVGSSYEQYF
NA	TRBV7-2	TRBD2	TRBJ2-4	TGTGCCAGCAGCTTAGACCCGCTAGCGGGAGTGTGGGCCAAAAACATTCAGTACTTC	CASSLDPLAGVWAKNIQYF
once	TRBV7-7	TRBD1	TRBJ2-2	TGTGCCAGCAGCCCGGCGAGAGGGGGCTGGACCGGGGAGCTGTTTTTT	CASSPARGGWTGELFF
NA	TRBV5-4	NA	TRBJ2-7	TGTGCCAGCACCTTAGGCACGGGGTCCTACGAGCAGTACTTC	CASTLGTGSYEQYF
NA	TRBV4-3	TRBD1	TRBJ1-1	TGCGCCAGCAGCCAAGAGACAGGGTGGACTGAAGCTTTCTTT	CASSQETGWTEAFF